This T cell receptor beta chain came from a study of siplizumab effects on memory and regulatory T cells. The CDR3 covers 14 residues. Study outcomes and limitations: The study found that siplizumab significantly reduced alloreactive sequences traceable to unstimulated CD4+ memory cells. Tracing alloreactive clones into unstimulated subsets worked for only a minor fraction of them. Naive T cells appeared more varied than memory cells and looked like key alloresponse contributors. With siplizumab, mappable alloreactive CD4+ clones averaged around 71% Treg-derived, versus about 29% in controls.

The assay was immunoSEQ multiplex PCR, and TCRdb's table has in-frame clones only and misses some. The table shows fewer than 100,000 clones, with 94% occurring only once. Notes on this clone: The antigen remains undetermined.

The sequenced material came from non-Treg CD4+ T cells sorted from blood. The rearrangement uses TRBV21-1 and TRBJ1-1; the DNA was not used to check the table's D call, TRBD1. TRBV21-1 is annotated as a pseudogene. The sequence derives from a human donor in good health. The chain's CDR3 is CASSSSATGLTAFF. Here the CDR3 DNA reads TGTGCCAGCAGCTCCTCAGCTACAGGGCTTACTGCTTTCTTT.